One and the same sample provided the 18 T cell receptor beta chains below, sequenced in a study of OX40 agonist ivuxolimab in advanced cancers. Produced via immunoSEQ multiplex PCR; TCRdb's table is partial and in-frame only. The sample lists around 42,000 clones, around 89% seen once, with 20% to 30% in the top ten. The sample consisted of CD4+ or CD8+ T cells sorted from blood, taken in a trial of the OX40 agonist ivuxolimab. Source of these receptors: an adult with an advanced solid tumor such as melanoma, head and neck, liver or kidney cancer.

The rearrangement joins TRBV27 to TRBJ2-1, with D possibly being TRBD1 or TRBD2 (5 bases each). There are 17 residues in the CDR3. Between the trimmed V and J ends, which lost 2 bases and 0 bases, there was a span of 14 bases. Germline CDR1 is MNHEY and CDR2 is SMNVEV (reference sequence). The CDR3 is CASSLNEGSGSYNEQFF. The CDR3 region has the DNA TGTGCCAGCAGTTTAAATGAGGGGAGCGGCTCCTACAATGAGCAGTTCTTC.

The chain joins TRBV12-5 to TRBJ2-3, with 12 nucleotides matching TRBD2. The J segment lost 3 bases and the V segment lost 6 bases, leaving 10 bases of the junction unmatched. Germline CDR1 reads LGHNT; CDR2 reads FRNRAP. CDR3 size: 17 residues. This chain's CDR3 is CASGPRTSGNPTDTQYF. CDR3 sequence (DNA): TGTGCTAGTGGGCCGAGGACTAGCGGGAATCCAACAGATACGCAGTATTTT.

The CDR3: CASSLAPGQGSGNTIYF. The DNA for the CDR3 is TGTGCCAGCAGCTTAGCCCCGGGACAGGGCTCTGGAAACACCATATATTTT. The chain uses TRBV7-8 and TRBJ1-3; 9 bases align to TRBD1. Looked up from germline, CDR1 is SGHVS and CDR2 is FQNEAQ. Losses at the gene ends were 0 bases for V and 0 bases for J; bases not matched to a gene: 3. The CDR3 is 17 residues long.

V and J are TRBV14 and TRBJ1-3, with D perhaps matching TRBD1 (5 bases). Trimming left V 3 bases short and J 3 bases short, with 9 bases between. The CDR3 runs to 14 residues. Germline CDR1 is SGHDN and CDR2 is FVKESK. This CDR3 is CASSHWGGGNTIYF. The DNA of the CDR3 is TGTGCCAGCAGCCACTGGGGCGGTGGAAACACCATATATTTT.

The chain uses TRBV9 and TRBJ1-3; D perhaps matches TRBD1 (5 bases). There are 16 residues in the CDR3. Germline values: CDR1 SGDLS, CDR2 YYNGEE. The germline V and J ends were trimmed by 0 bases and 0 bases, with 10 bases remaining between them. CDR3 protein: CASSVAYRPSGNTIYF. The CDR3 coding sequence is TGTGCCAGCAGCGTAGCTTACAGGCCCTCTGGAAACACCATATATTTT.

This clone was counted a few times. The chain has TRBV28 and TRBJ1-1, with D possibly being TRBD1 (6 bases). From germline, CDR1 is MDHEN and CDR2 SYDVKM. V gave up 3 bases and J gave up 4 bases, with 12 bases separating them. This CDR3 has 14 residues. DNA of the CDR3: TGTGCCAGCAGTTTTGAGGGGGGCGGCACTGAAGCTTTCTTT. Encoded protein: CASSFEGGGTEAFF.

Points on this clone: Sequence at one end of the junction differs from germline and may be a read error. This same CDR3 is encoded by further DNA sequences in the sample. This chain connects TRBV13 to TRBJ2-5; 8 nucleotides align to TRBD2. Per germline, CDR1 PRHDT and CDR2 FYEKMQ (reference sequence). The CDR3 totals 13 residues. The CDR3 spells CASSLAGGETQYF. As DNA, the CDR3 is TGTGCCAGCAGCTTAGCGGGAGGGGAGACTCAGTACTTC.

In regard to this clone: The identical CDR3 is also encoded by other nucleotide sequences in the sample. The rearrangement uses TRBV6-6 and TRBJ2-1, with unresolved D. V was shortened by 11 bases and J by 0 bases, with 17 bases between the two germline ends. The CDR3 is made up of 15 amino acids. Germline V gives CDR1 MNHNY, CDR2 SVGAGI (reference sequence). The CDR3 sequence is CASLPRASSYNEQFF. The CDR3 nucleotides read TGTGCCTCCCTCCCTCGGGCTAGCTCCTACAATGAGCAGTTCTTC.

This chain joins TRBV30 and TRBJ2-1, with D uncertain. CDR1 GTSNPN and CDR2 SVGIG come from the germline V gene (reference sequence). V shed 1 base and J shed 4 bases, with 11 bases lying between them. The length of the CDR3 is 14 residues. The CDR3 reads CAWSGGRAYNEQFF. The DNA of the CDR3 is TGTGCCTGGAGTGGAGGCCGGGCATACAATGAGCAGTTCTTC.

The V call is TRBV4-1, the J call TRBJ1-2, with 7 bases aligning to TRBD1. The germline CDR1 and CDR2 sequences are MGHRA and YSYEKL. The junction had 5 bases not matched to a gene; V was cut back by 2 bases and J by 5 bases. This CDR3 has 14 amino acids. The CDR3: CASSQLQGIYGYTF. The CDR3, as DNA: TGCGCCAGCAGCCAATTACAGGGGATTTATGGCTACACCTTC.

The V and J genes are TRBV29-1 and TRBJ2-7, with D possibly matching TRBD2 (5 bases). Trimming stripped 6 bases from V and 6 bases from J, with 18 bases between. CDR1 and CDR2 from the germline V gene are SQVTM and ANQGSEA. The CDR3 is 13 residues long. The CDR3 is CSVGSGEPSEQYF. Here the CDR3 DNA reads TGCAGCGTGGGTAGTGGGGAGCCTTCCGAGCAGTACTTC.

This clone has a handful of counts. The CDR3 sequence: CSVPGTSGRSYNEQFF. DNA for the CDR3: TGCAGCGTTCCCGGGACTAGCGGGAGATCCTACAATGAGCAGTTCTTC. The chain combines TRBV29-1 with TRBJ2-1, with 14 bases identical to TRBD2. The CDR3 is 16 residues long. The ends lost 5 bases at V and 1 base at J; junction bases unmatched: 4. Germline CDR1 and CDR2: SQVTM and ANQGSEA.

This clone was seen a handful of times. The genes are TRBV5-4 and TRBJ2-3; D uncertain. The CDR3 is made up of 12 amino acids. CDR1 SGHNT and CDR2 YYREEE come from the germline V gene (reference sequence). Trimming took 3 bases from V and 6 from J, leaving 8 bases between them. The CDR3 protein is CASSWYPDTQYF. In nucleotides, the CDR3 is TGTGCCAGCAGCTGGTACCCGGATACGCAGTATTTT.

This chain links TRBV11-2 with TRBJ1-4, with a tentative D call TRBD1 (5 bases). CDR1 and CDR2 (germline): SGHAT, FQNNGV. V was trimmed by 7 bases and J by 8 bases, leaving 11 bases between them. The length of the CDR3 is 12 residues. This CDR3 reads CASMAGGEKLFF. The CDR3 nucleotides are TGTGCCAGCATGGCGGGGGGAGAAAAACTGTTTTTT. The variable domain in full, with the rest retrieved from reference TRBV11-2 and TRBJ1-4, is EAGVAQSPRYKIIEKRQSVAFWCNPISGHATLYWYQQILGQGPKLLIQFQNNGVVDDSQLPKDRFSAERLKGVDSTLKIQPAKLEDSAVYLCASMAGGEKLFFGSGTQLSVL.

This sequence joins TRBV5-4 and TRBJ2-3, with unresolved D. This CDR3 has 15 amino acids. V was cut by 5 bases and J by 1 base, with 14 bases left in between. Germline V gene data show CDR1 as SGHNT and CDR2 as YYREEE (reference sequence). Here the CDR3 DNA reads TGTGCCAGCAGATTCACATCGAGTCGCACAGATACGCAGTATTTT. This encodes CASRFTSSRTDTQYF.

In this sample, this clone turned up once. V and J are TRBV7-7 and TRBJ2-2, with 7 bases lining up with TRBD1. Germline assignment: CDR1 SSHAT and CDR2 FNYEAQ (reference sequence). There are 14 residues in the CDR3. The CDR3 protein is CASRQGANTGELFF. In nucleotides, the CDR3 is TGTGCTAGCCGACAGGGCGCGAACACCGGGGAGCTGTTTTTT.

This sequence joins TRBV27 and TRBJ1-6; D unclear. Germline V gene data show CDR1 as MNHEY and CDR2 as SMNVEV (reference sequence). V lost 8 bases, J lost 4 bases, and 6 bases lay in between. The CDR3 contains 12 residues. The CDR3 bases are TGTGCCAGCGCGCCTTATAATTCACCCCTCCACTTT. Its translation is CASAPYNSPLHF.

V usage is TRBV5-1 and J usage is TRBJ2-7; 16 nucleotides agree with TRBD2. Germline V CDR1 and CDR2: SGHRS, YFSETQ. Trimming at V came to 3 bases and at J to 4 bases, leaving 13 bases not matched to a gene. The CDR3 covers 19 residues. The CDR3 spells CASSWPPGTSGRAYYEQYF. DNA for the CDR3: TGCGCCAGCAGCTGGCCTCCCGGGACTAGCGGGAGGGCCTATTACGAGCAGTACTTC.